The clone carrying this T cell receptor (beta chain) was seen a handful of times. Its antigen is not known. Amplification used 60 Vbeta primers and 13 Jbeta primers. Some clones are missing from TCRdb's copy, which holds only in-frame ones; the method was immunoSEQ multiplex PCR. Of under 80,000 clones detected, 68% appear once; the ten largest clones hold just over 2%. The source of the sample is a study of cytomegalovirus exposure and HLA in healthy donors. Study overall: Clustering assigned about 80% of the approximately 400 genotyped donors to the Caucasian-associated ancestry cluster. The study's findings and limits: In terms of immune exposure information, only CMV serostatus was available.

Donors in the study were healthy people who gave bone marrow. At collection, donors were nominally healthy, but unrecorded immune exposures were probable. Germline V gene lookup returns CDR1 KGHSH and CDR2 LQKENI. V was clipped by 0 bases and J by 1 base, with 6 bases between them. This CDR3 is 14 amino acids long. The source of this sequence is a woman aged 30 to 39 in good health and CMV-seronegative. The chain is built from TRBV18 and TRBJ1-1; D remains unclear. The source material was PBMCs. Written as DNA, the CDR3 is TGTGCCAGCTCACCACCGTATCCGAACACTGAAGCTTTCTTT. Encoded protein: CASSPPYPNTEAFF.